This is a list of T cell receptor beta chains from one sample in a study of cytomegalovirus exposure and HLA in healthy donors. Profiling relied on immunoSEQ multiplex PCR, and the TCRdb table lists in-frame clones only, not all of them. This table has fewer than 200,000 clones, around 80% appearing once. The sequenced material came from PBMCs. These receptors came from a woman aged 45-60 years in good health and CMV-seropositive. Each CDR3 is given with its conserved first and last residue. D genes are given only for firm matches. Clone size, where shown, is once, few, many, or a class for clones that have expanded.

clone size	D gene	V gene	J gene	CDR3 protein	CDR3 DNA
.	.	TRBV5-5	TRBJ2-3	CASSWVGADTQYF	TGTGCCAGCAGCTGGGTCGGAGCAGATACGCAGTATTTT
.	.	TRBV2	TRBJ2-1	CASSVGQGYYNEQFF	TGTGCCAGCAGTGTCGGGCAGGGGTACTACAATGAGCAGTTCTTC
.	TRBD1	TRBV19	TRBJ2-5	CASSINRGETQYF	TGTGCCAGTAGTATCAACAGGGGTGAGACCCAGTACTTC
.	.	TRBV4-2	TRBJ2-2	CASSQGQRDTGELLF	TGTGCCAGCAGCCAAGGACAGAGGGACACCGGGGAGCTGCTTTTT
.	.	TRBV29-1	TRBJ2-7	CSVVNGGGGDSLYF	TGCAGCGTTGTAAATGGGGGCGGGGGAGATTCATTGTACTTC
.	TRBD1	TRBV19	TRBJ1-5	CASRGTGGSSNQPQHF	TGTGCCAGTAGGGGGACAGGGGGGTCCTCCAATCAGCCCCAGCATTTT
.	TRBD2	TRBV19	TRBJ2-3	CATSKGGDTQYF	TGTGCCACCTCCAAGGGAGGGGATACGCAGTATTTT
.	.	TRBV28	TRBJ1-2	CASSRLSGGDYGYTF	TGTGCCAGCAGTCGACTGTCGGGGGGTGACTATGGCTACACCTTC
.	TRBD1	TRBV27	TRBJ1-6	CASRVDRGITYNSPLHF	TGTGCCAGCAGAGTGGACAGGGGAATAACCTATAATTCACCCCTCCACTTT
.	TRBD2	TRBV19	TRBJ2-1	CASSMGLANNEQFF	TGTGCCAGTAGTATGGGACTAGCGAACAATGAGCAGTTCTTC
.	TRBD2	TRBV6-1	TRBJ2-7	CASSGGLAGYEQYF	TGTGCCAGCAGTGGCGGGCTAGCGGGCTACGAGCAGTACTTC
.	TRBD2	TRBV30	TRBJ2-7	CAWSSSGTRAYF	TGTGCCTGGAGTTCCTCCGGGACTAGGGCATACTTC
.	TRBD1	TRBV5-3	TRBJ2-3	CARSPRSAGTEGTDTQYF	TGTGCCAGAAGCCCAAGGAGTGCCGGGACAGAGGGGACAGATACGCAGTATTTT
.	TRBD1	TRBV19	TRBJ1-5	CASSILGTANQPQHF	TGTGCCAGTAGTATACTGGGGACAGCTAATCAGCCCCAGCATTTT
.	.	TRBV2	TRBJ1-4	CASSGEATNEKLFF	TGTGCCAGCAGTGGAGAAGCAACTAATGAAAAACTGTTTTTT
.	.	TRBV9	TRBJ1-4	CASSAGGARKEKLFF	TGTGCCAGCAGCGCGGGTGGGGCGCGCAAGGAAAAACTGTTTTTT
.	.	TRBV7-8	TRBJ2-3	CASSLGGRGTDTQYF	TGTGCCAGCAGCTTAGGAGGTCGGGGCACAGATACGCAGTATTTT
.	TRBD2	TRBV6-1	TRBJ2-7	CAPGLAGVSEQYF	TGTGCCCCGGGACTAGCGGGAGTCTCCGAGCAGTACTTC
few	.	TRBV14	TRBJ2-3	CASSQGPGSVTQYF	TGTGCCAGCAGCCAAGGGCCCGGGTCGGTTACGCAGTATTTT
once	TRBD2	TRBV5-1	TRBJ2-7	CASSLGLAADYEQYF	TGCGCCAGCAGTTTGGGACTAGCGGCAGACTACGAGCAGTACTTC
.	.	TRBV4-2	TRBJ2-3	CASSQIPGALTDTQYF	TGTGCCAGCAGCCAAATTCCGGGAGCACTCACAGATACGCAGTATTTT
.	.	TRBV10-3	TRBJ1-2	CAIGRQLNYGYTF	TGTGCCATCGGTAGACAGCTTAACTATGGCTACACCTTC
.	TRBD1	TRBV10-2	TRBJ2-7	CASREPGQGAYEQYF	TGCGCCAGCCGCGAGCCCGGACAGGGGGCTTACGAGCAGTACTTC
.	TRBD2	TRBV7-9	TRBJ2-1	CASSLSGDPSYNEQFF	TGTGCCAGCAGCTTAAGCGGGGACCCATCCTACAATGAGCAGTTCTTC
.	TRBD2	TRBV6-1	TRBJ2-3	CALAGAFSSTDTQYF	TGTGCCCTAGCGGGAGCCTTTTCTAGCACAGATACGCAGTATTTT
few	.	TRBV5-1	TRBJ2-2	CASSLASGNTGELFF	TGCGCCAGCAGCTTGGCGTCAGGGAACACCGGGGAGCTGTTTTTT
.	.	TRBV4-2	TRBJ2-7	CASRQGLFSYEQYF	TGTGCCAGCAGGCAGGGACTTTTCTCCTACGAGCAGTACTTC
.	.	TRBV19	TRBJ2-1	CASSRGTVEQFF	TGTGCCAGTAGCCGGGGGACCGTTGAGCAGTTCTTC
.	TRBD2	TRBV6-6	TRBJ2-3	CASSYSAGVGTDTQYF	TGTGCCAGCAGTTACTCGGCGGGAGTCGGCACAGATACGCAGTATTTT
.	TRBD2	TRBV6-5	TRBJ2-7	CASSSGRAYEQYF	TGTGCCAGCAGTAGCGGGAGGGCATACGAGCAGTACTTC
.	.	TRBV4-3	TRBJ1-1	CASSRNEAVRTEAFF	TGCGCCAGCAGCCGAAACGAGGCTGTAAGGACTGAAGCTTTCTTT
.	TRBD1	TRBV6-1	TRBJ1-5	CASVPGTGSNQPQHF	TGTGCCAGCGTACCCGGGACAGGGAGCAATCAGCCCCAGCATTTT
.	.	TRBV5-1	TRBJ2-3	CASSNWGVTTDTQYF	TGCGCCAGCAGCAACTGGGGAGTCACGACAGATACGCAGTATTTT
.	TRBD1	TRBV7-8	TRBJ2-7	CASSLANSGQIYEQYF	TGTGCCAGCAGCTTAGCGAACTCGGGACAGATCTACGAGCAGTACTTC
.	TRBD1	TRBV7-8	TRBJ2-7	CASGQGQEQYF	TGTGCCAGCGGACAGGGTCAAGAGCAGTACTTC
.	.	TRBV27	TRBJ2-1	CASSFSPPRRAPYNEQFF	TGTGCCAGCAGTTTTTCTCCCCCCCGGAGGGCCCCCTACAATGAGCAGTTCTTC
.	.	TRBV11-1	TRBJ2-5	CASSPGQLGQETQYF	TGTGCCAGCAGCCCCGGACAGTTGGGACAAGAGACCCAGTACTTC
few	TRBD2	TRBV4-3	TRBJ2-3	CASSPSGGATDTQYF	TGCGCCAGCAGCCCCAGCGGGGGGGCCACAGATACGCAGTATTTT
.	.	TRBV4-2	TRBJ2-7	CASSRQPMGANYYEQYF	TGTGCCAGCAGCCGTCAACCAATGGGGGCCAACTACTACGAGCAGTACTTC
.	.	TRBV28	TRBJ1-2	CASSTAAWGYTF	TGTGCCAGCTCTACTGCCGCATGGGGCTACACCTTC
.	.	TRBV18	TRBJ2-2	CASSPRSQFANTGELFF	TGTGCCAGCTCACCACGGTCCCAGTTCGCGAACACCGGGGAGCTGTTTTTT
few	.	TRBV27	TRBJ2-5	CASSLNSRGEQYF	TGTGCCAGCAGTTTGAACAGCCGTGGGGAGCAGTACTTC
.	.	TRBV19	TRBJ2-7	CASAESGYEQYF	TGTGCCAGTGCGGAGAGCGGCTACGAGCAGTACTTC
.	TRBD2	TRBV4-2	TRBJ2-6	CASTKTSGALSGANVLTF	TGTGCCAGCACTAAGACTAGCGGGGCTCTCTCTGGGGCCAACGTCCTGACTTTC
.	.	TRBV25-1	TRBJ1-4	CASSGFRGGNEKLFF	TGTGCCAGCAGTGGGTTTAGGGGAGGTAATGAAAAACTGTTTTTT